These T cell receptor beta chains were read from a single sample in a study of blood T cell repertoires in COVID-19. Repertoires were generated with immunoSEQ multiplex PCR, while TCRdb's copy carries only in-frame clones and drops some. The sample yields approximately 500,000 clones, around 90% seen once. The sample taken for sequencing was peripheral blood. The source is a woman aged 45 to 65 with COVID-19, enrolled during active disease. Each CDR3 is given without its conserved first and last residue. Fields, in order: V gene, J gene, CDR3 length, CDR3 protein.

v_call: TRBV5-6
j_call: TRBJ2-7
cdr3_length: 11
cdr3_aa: ASSLNSIYEQY

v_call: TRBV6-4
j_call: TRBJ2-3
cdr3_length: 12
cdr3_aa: ASSVGTSHGTQY

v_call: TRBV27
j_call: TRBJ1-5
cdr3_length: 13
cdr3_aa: ASSIRGTYNQPQH

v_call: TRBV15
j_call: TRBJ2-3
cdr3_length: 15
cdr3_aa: ATSRGLAGEGTDTQY

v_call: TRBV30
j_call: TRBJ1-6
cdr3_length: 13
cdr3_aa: AWSLRDRGNSPLH

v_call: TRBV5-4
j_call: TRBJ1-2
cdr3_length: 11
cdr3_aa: ASSLDSRYGYT

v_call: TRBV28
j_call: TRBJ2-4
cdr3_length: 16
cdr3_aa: ASSPPGLAGGPVGIQY

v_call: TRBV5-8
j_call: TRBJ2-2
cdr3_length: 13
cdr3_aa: ASSPALGNTGELF

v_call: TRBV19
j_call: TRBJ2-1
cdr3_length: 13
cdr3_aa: ASSVSSGAHNEQF

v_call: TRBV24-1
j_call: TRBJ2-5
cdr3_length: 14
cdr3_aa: ATSDGRQGVQETQY

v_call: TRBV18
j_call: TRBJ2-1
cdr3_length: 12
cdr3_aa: ASSPLASYNEQF

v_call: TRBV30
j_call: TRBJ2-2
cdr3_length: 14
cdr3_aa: ACIGRGTGDTGELF

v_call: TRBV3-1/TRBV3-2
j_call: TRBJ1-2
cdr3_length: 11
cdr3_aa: ASSPGPFYGYT

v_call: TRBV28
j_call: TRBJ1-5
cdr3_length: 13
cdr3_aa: ASRPPGQVRQPQH

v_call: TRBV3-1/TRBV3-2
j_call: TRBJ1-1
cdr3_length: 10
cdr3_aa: ASSQRRGSAF

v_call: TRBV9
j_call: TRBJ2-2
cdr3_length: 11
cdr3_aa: ASSVRVSGELF

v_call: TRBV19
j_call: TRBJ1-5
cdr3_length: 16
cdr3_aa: ASSFGTGGARGNQPQH

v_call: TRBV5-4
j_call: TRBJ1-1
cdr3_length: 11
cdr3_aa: ASSPSLNTEAF

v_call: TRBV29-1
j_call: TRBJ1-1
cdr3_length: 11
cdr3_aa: SVNQVGTGEAF

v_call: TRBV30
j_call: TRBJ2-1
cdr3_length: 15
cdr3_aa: AWSGNRRGASYNEQF

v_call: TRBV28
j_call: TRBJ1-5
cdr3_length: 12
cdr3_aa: ASIIVQGGQPQH

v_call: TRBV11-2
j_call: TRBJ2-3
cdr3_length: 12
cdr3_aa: ASSLGGLGDTQY

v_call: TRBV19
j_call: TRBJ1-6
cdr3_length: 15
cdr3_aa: ASSISLYRGVDSPLH

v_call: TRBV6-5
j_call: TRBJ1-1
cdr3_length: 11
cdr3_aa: ASRETGSTEAF

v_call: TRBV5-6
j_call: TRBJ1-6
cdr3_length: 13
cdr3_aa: ASSLKGHSPSPLH

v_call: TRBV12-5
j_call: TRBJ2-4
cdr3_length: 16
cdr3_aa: ASGLVRDGTGVYGIQY

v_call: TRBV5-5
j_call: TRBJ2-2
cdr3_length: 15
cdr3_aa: ASTTTGEDLGTGELF

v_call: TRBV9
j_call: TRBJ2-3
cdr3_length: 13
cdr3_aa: ASSLGGGAADTQY

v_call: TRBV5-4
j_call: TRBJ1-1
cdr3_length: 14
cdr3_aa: ASSSESRDMNTEAF

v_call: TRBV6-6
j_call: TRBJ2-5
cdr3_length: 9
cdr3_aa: ASRREETQY

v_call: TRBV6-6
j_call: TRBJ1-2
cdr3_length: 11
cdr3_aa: ASSYRQGGGYT

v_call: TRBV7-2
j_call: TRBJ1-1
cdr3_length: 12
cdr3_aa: ASSLNPGDTEAF

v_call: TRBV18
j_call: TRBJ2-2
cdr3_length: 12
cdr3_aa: ASSAGVGPGELF

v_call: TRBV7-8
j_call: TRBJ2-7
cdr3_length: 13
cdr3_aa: ASSRTSGASYEQY

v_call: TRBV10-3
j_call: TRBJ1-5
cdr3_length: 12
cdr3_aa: AISPQGRDQPQH

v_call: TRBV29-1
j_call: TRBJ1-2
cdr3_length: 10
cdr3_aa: STDWGPEGYT

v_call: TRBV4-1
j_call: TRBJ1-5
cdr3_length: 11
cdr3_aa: ASSQGRDQPQH

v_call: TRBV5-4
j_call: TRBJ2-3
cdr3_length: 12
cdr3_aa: ASSPRTGEDTQY

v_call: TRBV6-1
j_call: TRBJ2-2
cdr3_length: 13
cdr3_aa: ASSDLQGADGELF

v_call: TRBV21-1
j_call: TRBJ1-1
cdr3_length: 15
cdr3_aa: ASSKGPILEVLTEAF

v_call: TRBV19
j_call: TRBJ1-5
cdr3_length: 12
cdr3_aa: ASSGTGGEQPQH

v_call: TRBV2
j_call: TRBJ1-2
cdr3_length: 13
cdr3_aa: ASSETRDRVYGYT

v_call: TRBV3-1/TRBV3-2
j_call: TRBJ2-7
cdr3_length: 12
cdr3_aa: ASSQASGLYEQY

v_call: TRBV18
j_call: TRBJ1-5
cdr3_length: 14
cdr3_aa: ASSPLGGHSNQPQH

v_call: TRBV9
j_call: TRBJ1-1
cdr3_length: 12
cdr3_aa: ASSVVSGNTEAF

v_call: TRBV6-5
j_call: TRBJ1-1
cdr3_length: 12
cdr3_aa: ASSYSQPNTEAF

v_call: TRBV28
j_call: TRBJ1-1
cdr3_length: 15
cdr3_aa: ASIPRVGQGMNTEAF

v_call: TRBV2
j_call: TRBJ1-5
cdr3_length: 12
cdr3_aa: ASTQGEAGQPQH

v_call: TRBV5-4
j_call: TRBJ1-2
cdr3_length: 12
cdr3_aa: ASSSPGTGNGYT

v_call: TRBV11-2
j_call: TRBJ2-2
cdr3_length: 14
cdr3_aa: ASSALWGANTGELF

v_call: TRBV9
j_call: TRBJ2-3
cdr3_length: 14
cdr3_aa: ASSFFPGQGTDTQY

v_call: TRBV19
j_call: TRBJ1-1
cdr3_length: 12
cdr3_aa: ASSLTQGGAEAF

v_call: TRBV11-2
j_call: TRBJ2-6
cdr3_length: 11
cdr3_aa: ADRYSGANVLT

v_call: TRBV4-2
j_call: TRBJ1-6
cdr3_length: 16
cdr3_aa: ASSQEPYRDRDNSPLH

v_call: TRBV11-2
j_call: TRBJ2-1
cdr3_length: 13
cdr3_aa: ASRTPRDSPNEQF

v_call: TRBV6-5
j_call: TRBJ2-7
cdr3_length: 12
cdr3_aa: ASSPRTGAIEQY

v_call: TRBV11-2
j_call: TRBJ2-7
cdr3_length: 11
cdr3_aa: ASSSGRVGEQY

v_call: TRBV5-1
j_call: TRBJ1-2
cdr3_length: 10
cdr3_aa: ASSLVPGGYT

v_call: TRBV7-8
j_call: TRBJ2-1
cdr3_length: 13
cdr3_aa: ASSFVSQGLDEQF

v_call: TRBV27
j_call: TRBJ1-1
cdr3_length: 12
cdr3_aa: ASRDGGSDTEAF